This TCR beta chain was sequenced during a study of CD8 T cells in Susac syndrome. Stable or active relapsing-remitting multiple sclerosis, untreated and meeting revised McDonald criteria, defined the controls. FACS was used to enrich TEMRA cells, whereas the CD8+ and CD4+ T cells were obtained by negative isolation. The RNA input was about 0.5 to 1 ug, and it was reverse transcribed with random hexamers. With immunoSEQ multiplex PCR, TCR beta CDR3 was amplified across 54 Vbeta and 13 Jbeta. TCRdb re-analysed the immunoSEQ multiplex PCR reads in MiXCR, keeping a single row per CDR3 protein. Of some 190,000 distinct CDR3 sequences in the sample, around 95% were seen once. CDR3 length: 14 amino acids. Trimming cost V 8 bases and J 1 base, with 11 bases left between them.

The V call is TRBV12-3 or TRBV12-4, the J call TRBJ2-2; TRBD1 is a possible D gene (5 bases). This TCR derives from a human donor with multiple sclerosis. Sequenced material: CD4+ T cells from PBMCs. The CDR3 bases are TGTGCCAGCCTCAGGGATATGAACACCGGGGAGCTGTTTTTT. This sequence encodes CASLRDMNTGELFF.